These 3 T cell receptor beta chains originate from one sample sequenced in a study of T cells in Graves' hyperthyroidism and ophthalmopathy. Researchers took RNA transcripts and amplified the TCR beta CDR3 regions from them. Researchers ran a first-round RT-PCR on the TCR CDR3 using the HTBI primer set. TCRdb fed the multiplex PCR reads into MiXCR, producing one record per CDR3 protein. The table includes fewer than 750,000 distinct CDR3 sequences, around 42% detected once. The sample consisted of peripheral blood or thyroid tissue (not recorded which). These receptors all come from a young woman with Graves' hyperthyroidism.

The chain is built from TRBV15 and TRBJ2-6; possibly TRBD1 for D (5 bases). This CDR3 is 16 amino acids long. Germline V gene data show CDR1 as LNHNV and CDR2 as YYDKDF (reference sequence). Trimming shortened V by 3 bases and J by 4 bases, and 13 bases separated the two germline ends. Written as DNA, the CDR3 is TGTGCCACCAGCAGCAGGTCAGGGTTCGGGGCCAACGTCCTGACTTTC. Translating it yields CATSSRSGFGANVLTF.

The chain joins TRBV27 to TRBJ1-4; the D gene is possibly TRBD1 (5 bases). CDR3 length: 15 residues. The germline gives CDR1 MNHEY, CDR2 SMNVEV (reference sequence). V was clipped by 5 bases and J by 6 bases, with 16 bases between them. Here the CDR3 reads CASSARGGLYEKLFF. Written as DNA, the CDR3 is TGTGCCAGCAGTGCCCGGGGGGGACTGTATGAAAAACTGTTTTTT.

This clonotype turned up a few times. The chain joins TRBV6-1 to TRBJ2-7; D is possibly TRBD1 (5 bases). Germline assignment: CDR1 MNHNS and CDR2 SASEGT. CDR3 size: 13 residues. Trimming removed 5 bases at V and 4 bases at J, with 12 bases between. In DNA, the CDR3 is TGTGCCAGCAGTACTCAGGGAAGGTACGAGCAGTACTTC. Amino acids: CASSTQGRYEQYF.